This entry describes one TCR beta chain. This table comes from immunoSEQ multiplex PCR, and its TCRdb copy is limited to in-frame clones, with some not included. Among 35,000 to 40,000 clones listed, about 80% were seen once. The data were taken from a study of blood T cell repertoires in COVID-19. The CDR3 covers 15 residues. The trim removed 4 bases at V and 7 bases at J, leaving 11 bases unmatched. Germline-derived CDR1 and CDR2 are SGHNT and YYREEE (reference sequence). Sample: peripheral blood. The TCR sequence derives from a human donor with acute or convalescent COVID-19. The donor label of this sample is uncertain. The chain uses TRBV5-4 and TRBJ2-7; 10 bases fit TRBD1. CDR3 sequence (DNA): TGTGCCAGCAGCCCCGCCGGGACAGGGGCAAGGGAGCAGTACTTC. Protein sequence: CASSPAGTGAREQYF.